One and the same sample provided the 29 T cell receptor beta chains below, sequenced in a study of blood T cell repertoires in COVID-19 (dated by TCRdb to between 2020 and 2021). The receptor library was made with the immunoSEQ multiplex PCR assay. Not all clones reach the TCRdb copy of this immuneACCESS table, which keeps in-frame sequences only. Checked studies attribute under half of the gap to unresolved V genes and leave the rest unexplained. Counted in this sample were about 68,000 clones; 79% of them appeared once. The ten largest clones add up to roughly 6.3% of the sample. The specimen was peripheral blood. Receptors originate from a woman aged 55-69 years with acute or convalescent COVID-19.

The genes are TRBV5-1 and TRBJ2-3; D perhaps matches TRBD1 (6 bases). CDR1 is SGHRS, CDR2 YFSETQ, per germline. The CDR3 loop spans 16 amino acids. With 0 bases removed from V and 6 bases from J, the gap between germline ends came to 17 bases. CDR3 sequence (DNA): TGCGCCAGCAGCTTGGGGGTAACAGGGTTTCTCGATACGCAGTATTTT. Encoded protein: CASSLGVTGFLDTQYF.

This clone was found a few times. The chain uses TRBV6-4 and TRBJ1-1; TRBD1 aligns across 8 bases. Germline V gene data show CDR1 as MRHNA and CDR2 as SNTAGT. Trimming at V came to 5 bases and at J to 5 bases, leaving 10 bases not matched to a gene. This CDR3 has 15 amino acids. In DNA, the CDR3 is TGTGCCAGCAGTCCTTCTTGGACAGGGAGGACTGAAGCTTTCTTT. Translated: CASSPSWTGRTEAFF.

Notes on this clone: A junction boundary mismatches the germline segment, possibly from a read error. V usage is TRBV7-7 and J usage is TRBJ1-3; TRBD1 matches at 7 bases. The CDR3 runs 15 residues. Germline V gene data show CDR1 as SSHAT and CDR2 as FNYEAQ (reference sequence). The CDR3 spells CASSKNRGDGNTIYF. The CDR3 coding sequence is TGTGCTAGCAGCAAAAACAGGGGAGACGGAAACACCATATATTTT.

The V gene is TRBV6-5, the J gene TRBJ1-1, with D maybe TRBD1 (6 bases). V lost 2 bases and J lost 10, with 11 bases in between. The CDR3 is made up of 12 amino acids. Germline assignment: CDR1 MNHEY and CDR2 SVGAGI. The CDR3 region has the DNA TGTGCCAGCAGTTACGGGGGCCAGGGAGCTTTCTTT. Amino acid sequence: CASSYGGQGAFF.

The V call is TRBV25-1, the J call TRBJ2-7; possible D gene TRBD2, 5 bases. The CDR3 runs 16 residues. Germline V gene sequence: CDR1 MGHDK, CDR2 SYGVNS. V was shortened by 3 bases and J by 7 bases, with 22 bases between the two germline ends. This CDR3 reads CASSDLVRDPSGEQYF. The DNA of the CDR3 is TGTGCCAGCAGTGATCTCGTCCGGGATCCATCGGGAGAGCAGTACTTC.

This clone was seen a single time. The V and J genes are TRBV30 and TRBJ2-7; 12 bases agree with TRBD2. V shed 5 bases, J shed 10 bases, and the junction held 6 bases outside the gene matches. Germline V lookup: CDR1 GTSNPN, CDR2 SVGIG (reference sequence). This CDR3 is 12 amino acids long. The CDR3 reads CAWGTSGLGQYF. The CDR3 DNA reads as TGTGCCTGGGGGACTAGCGGGCTGGGTCAGTACTTC.

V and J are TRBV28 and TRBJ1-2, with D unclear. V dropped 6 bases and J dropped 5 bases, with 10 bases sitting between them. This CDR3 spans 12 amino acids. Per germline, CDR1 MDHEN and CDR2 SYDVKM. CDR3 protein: CASSPSPYGYTF. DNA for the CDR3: TGTGCCAGCAGCCCCTCTCCTTATGGCTACACCTTC.

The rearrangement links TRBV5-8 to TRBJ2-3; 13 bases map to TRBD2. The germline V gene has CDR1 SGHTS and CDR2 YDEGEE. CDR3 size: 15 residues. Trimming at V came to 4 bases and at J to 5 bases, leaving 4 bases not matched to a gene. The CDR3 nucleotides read TGTGCCAGCAGCCCACTAGCGGGGGGGCAAGATACGCAGTATTTT. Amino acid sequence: CASSPLAGGQDTQYF.

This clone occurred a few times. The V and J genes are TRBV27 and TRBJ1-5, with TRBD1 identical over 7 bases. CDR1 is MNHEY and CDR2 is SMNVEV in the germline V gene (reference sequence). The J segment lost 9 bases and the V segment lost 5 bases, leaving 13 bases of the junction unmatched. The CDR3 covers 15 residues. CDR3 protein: CASSIYSTGQGPQHF. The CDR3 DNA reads TGTGCCAGCAGTATATACTCGACAGGGCAGGGGCCCCAGCATTTT.

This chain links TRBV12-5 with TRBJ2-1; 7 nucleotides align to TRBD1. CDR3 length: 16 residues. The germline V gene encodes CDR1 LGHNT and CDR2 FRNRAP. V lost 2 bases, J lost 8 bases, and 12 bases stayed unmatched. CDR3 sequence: CASGLRAGGYGYEQFF. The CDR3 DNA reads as TGTGCTAGTGGTTTGAGGGCAGGGGGTTACGGGTATGAGCAGTTCTTC.

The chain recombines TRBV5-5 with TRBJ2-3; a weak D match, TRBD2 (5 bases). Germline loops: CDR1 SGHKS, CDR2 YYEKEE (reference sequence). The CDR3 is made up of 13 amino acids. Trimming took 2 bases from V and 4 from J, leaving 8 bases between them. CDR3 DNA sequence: TGTGCCAGCAGCTTCCCCGGGGCAGATACGCAGTATTTT. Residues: CASSFPGADTQYF.

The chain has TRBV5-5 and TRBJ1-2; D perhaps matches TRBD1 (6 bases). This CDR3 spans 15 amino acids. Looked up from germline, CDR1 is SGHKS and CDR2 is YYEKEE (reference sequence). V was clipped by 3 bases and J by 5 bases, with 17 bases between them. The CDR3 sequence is CASSSATGAIYGYTF. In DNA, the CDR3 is TGTGCCAGCAGCTCGGCGACAGGTGCCATTTATGGCTACACCTTC.

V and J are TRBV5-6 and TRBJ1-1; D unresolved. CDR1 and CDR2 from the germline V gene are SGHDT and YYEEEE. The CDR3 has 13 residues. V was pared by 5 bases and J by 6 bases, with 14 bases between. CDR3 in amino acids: CASRVPQSPEAFF. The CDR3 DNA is TGTGCCAGCAGAGTTCCACAGAGCCCTGAAGCTTTCTTT.

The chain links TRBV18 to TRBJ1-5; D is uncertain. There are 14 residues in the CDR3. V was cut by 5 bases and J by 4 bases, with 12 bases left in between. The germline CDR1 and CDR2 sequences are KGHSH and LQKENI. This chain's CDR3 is CASSGEGLNQPQHF. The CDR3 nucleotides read TGTGCCAGCTCAGGCGAGGGCTTGAATCAGCCCCAGCATTTT.

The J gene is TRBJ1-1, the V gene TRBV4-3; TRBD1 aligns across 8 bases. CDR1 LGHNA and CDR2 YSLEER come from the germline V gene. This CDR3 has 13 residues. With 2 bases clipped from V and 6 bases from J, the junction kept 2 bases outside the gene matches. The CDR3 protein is CASSQKQGAEAFF. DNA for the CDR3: TGCGCCAGCAGCCAAAAACAGGGGGCTGAAGCTTTCTTT.

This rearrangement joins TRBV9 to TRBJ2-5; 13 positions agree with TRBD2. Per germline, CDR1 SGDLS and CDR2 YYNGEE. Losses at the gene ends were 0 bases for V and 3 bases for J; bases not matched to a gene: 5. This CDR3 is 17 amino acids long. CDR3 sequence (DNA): TGTGCCAGCAGCGTAGGGGGACTAGCGGGGAGGGAAGAGACCCAGTACTTC. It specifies CASSVGGLAGREETQYF.

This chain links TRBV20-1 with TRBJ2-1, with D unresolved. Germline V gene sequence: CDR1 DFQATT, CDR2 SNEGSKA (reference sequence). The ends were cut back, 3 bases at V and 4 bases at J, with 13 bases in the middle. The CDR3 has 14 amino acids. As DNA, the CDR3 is TGCAGTGCTAGTCCCCGTGACGGGTACAATGAGCAGTTCTTC. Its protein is CSASPRDGYNEQFF.

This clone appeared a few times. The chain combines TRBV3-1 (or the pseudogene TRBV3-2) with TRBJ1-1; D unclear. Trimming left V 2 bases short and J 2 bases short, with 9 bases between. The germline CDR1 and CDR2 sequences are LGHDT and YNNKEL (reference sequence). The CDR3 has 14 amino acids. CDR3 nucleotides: TGTGCCAGCAGCCAATCTGAGGGCAACACTGAAGCTTTCTTT. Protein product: CASSQSEGNTEAFF.

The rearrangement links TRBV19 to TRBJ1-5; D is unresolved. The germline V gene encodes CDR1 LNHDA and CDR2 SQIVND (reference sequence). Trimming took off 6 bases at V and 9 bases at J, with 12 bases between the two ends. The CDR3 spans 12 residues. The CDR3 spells CASRVVSGPQHF. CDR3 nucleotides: TGTGCCAGTAGAGTGGTGTCGGGGCCCCAGCATTTT.

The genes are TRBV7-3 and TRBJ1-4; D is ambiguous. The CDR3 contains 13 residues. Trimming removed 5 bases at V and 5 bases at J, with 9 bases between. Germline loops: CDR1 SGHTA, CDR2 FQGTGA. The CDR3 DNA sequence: TGTGCCAGCAGCGTAGAGCCAAATGAAAAACTGTTTTTT. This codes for CASSVEPNEKLFF.

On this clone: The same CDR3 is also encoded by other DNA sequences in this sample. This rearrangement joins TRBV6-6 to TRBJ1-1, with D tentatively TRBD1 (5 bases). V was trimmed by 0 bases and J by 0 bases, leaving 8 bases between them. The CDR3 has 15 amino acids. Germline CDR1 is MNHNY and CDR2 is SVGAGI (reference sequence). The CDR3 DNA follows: TGTGCCAGCAGTTACTCCGGACAATTGAACACTGAAGCTTTCTTT. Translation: CASSYSGQLNTEAFF.

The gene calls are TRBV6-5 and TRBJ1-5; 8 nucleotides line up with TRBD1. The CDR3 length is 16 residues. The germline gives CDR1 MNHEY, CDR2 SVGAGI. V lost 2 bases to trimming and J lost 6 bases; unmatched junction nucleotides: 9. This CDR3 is CASSYAQGAPLQPQHF. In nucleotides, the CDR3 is TGTGCCAGCAGTTACGCCCAGGGGGCCCCGCTTCAGCCCCAGCATTTT.

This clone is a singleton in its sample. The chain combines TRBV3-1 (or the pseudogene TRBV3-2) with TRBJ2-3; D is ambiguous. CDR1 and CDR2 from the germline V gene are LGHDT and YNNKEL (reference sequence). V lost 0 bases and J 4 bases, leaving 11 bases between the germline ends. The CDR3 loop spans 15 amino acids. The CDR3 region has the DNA TGTGCCAGCAGCCAAGAGCCTAGTAAGCCAGATACGCAGTATTTT. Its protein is CASSQEPSKPDTQYF.

This CDR3 reads CATSRARTTIRNTEAFF. CDR3 bases: TGTGCCACCAGCAGAGCCCGGACTACTATTAGGAACACTGAAGCTTTCTTT. V and J are TRBV15 and TRBJ1-1, with unresolved D. Germline lookup yields CDR1 LNHNV and CDR2 YYDKDF (reference sequence). Trimming left V 1 base short and J 1 base short, with 16 bases between. This CDR3 spans 17 amino acids.

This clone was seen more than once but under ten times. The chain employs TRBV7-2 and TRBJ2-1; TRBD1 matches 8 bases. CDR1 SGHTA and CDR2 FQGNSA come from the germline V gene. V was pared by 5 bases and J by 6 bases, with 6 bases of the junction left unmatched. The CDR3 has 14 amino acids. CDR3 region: CASSLGQGSNEQFF. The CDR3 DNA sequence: TGTGCCAGCAGCCTCGGACAGGGAAGCAATGAGCAGTTCTTC.

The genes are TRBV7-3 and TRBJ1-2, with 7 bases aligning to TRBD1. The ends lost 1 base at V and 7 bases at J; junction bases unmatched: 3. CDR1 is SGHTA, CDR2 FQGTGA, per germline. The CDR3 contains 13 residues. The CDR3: CASSLRQGGGYTF. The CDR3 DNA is TGTGCCAGCAGCTTAAGGCAGGGGGGTGGCTACACCTTC.

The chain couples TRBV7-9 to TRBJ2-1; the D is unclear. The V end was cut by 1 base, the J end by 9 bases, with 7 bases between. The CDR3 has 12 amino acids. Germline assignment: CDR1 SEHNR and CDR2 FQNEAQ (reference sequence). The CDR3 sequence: CASSLVAPEQFF. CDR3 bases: TGTGCCAGCAGCTTAGTAGCTCCTGAGCAGTTCTTC.

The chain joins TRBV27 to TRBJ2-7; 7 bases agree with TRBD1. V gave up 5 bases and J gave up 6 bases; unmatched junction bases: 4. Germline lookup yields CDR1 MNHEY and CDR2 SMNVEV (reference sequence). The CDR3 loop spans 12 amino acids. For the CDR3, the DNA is TGTGCCAGCAGTCACAGGGGAAGCGAGCAGTACTTC. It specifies CASSHRGSEQYF.

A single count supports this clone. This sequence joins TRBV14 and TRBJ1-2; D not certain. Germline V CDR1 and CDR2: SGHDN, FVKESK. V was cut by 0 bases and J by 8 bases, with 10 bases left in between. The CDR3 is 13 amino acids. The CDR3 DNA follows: TGTGCCAGCAGCCAAGAATATACTCGGGGCTACACCTTC. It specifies CASSQEYTRGYTF.